Only a few counts were recorded for the clone carrying this T cell receptor beta chain. Its target is unknown. The CDR3 loop spans 13 amino acids. Trimming left V 5 bases short and J 2 bases short, with 10 bases between. Germline-derived CDR1 and CDR2 are SGHRS and YFSETQ. Via MiXCR, TCRdb re-called the reads, giving one row per CDR3 protein. The top ten hold around a sixth of the sample, which has under 50,000 distinct CDR3 sequences, around 20% seen once. This record comes from a study of T cell repertoires in cytomegalovirus infection. Whole-study context: The public TCR beta signatures pointed to both CMV infection and matching HLA type.

The chain uses TRBV5-1 and TRBJ1-1; possible D gene TRBD1, 6 bases. The clonotype comes from a human donor in good health (CMV status not recorded). Some clones in this sample may be carry-over from other donors' samples. Sequenced sample: PBMCs, sequenced either directly or after in vitro stimulation (not recorded which). CDR3 residues: CASRDSFNTEAFF. The CDR3 DNA sequence: TGCGCCAGCAGGGACAGCTTTAACACTGAAGCTTTCTTT.